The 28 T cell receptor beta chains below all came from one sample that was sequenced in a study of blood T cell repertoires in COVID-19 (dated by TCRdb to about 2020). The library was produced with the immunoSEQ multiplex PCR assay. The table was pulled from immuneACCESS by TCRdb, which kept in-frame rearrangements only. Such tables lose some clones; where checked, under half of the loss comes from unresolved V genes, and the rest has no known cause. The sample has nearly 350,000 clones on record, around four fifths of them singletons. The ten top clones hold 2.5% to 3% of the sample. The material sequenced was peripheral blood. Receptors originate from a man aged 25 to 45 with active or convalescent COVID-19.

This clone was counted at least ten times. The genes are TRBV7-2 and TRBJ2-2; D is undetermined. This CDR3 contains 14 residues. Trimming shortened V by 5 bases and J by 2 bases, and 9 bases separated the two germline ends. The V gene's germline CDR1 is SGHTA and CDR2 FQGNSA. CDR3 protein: CASSLRSNTGELFF. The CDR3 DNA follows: TGTGCCAGCAGCCTTCGGAGTAACACCGGGGAGCTGTTTTTT.

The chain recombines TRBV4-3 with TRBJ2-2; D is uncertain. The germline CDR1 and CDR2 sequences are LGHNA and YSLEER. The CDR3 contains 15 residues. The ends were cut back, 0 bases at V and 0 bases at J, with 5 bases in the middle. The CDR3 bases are TGCGCCAGCAGCCAAGAATCGGCGAACACCGGGGAGCTGTTTTTT. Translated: CASSQESANTGELFF.

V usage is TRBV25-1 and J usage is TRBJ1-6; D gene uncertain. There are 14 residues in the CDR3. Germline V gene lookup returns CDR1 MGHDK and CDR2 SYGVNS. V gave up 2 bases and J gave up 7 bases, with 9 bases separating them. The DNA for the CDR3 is TGTGCCAGCAGTGAAGTCGTCGGGAATTCACCCCTCCACTTT. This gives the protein CASSEVVGNSPLHF.

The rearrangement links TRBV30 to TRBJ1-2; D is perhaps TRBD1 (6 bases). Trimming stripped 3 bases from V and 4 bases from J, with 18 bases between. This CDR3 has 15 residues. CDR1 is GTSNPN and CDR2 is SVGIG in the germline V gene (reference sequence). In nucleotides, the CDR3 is TGTGCCTGGAGCCCTCTCCTGACAGGTAGCTATGGCTACACCTTC. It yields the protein CAWSPLLTGSYGYTF.

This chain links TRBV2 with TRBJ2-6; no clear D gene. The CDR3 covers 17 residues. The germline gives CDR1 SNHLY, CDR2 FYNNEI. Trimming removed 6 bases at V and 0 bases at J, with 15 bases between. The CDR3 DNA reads TGTGCCAGCAGGAAGAGACACTTGGTCTCTGGGGCCAACGTCCTGACTTTC. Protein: CASRKRHLVSGANVLTF.

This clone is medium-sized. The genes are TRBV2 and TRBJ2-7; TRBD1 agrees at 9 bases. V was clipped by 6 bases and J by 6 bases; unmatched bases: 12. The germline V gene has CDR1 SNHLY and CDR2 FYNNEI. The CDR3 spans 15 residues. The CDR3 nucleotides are TGTGCCAGCAGGGAACAGGGGGCTTCCAACGCCGAGCAGTACTTC. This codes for CASREQGASNAEQYF. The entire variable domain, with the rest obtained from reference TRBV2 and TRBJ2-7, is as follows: EPEVTQTPSHQVTQMGQEVILRCVPISNHLYFYWYRQILGQKVEFLVSFYNNEISEKSEIFDDQFSVERPDGSNFTLKIRSTKLEDSAMYFCASREQGASNAEQYFGPGTRLTVT.

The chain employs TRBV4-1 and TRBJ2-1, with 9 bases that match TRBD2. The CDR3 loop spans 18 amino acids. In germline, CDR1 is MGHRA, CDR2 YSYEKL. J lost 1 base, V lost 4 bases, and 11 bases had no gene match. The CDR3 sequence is CASSPRDSGSGSYNEQFF. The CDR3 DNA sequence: TGCGCCAGCAGCCCACGGGATAGCGGGAGCGGATCCTACAATGAGCAGTTCTTC.

The CDR3 protein is CASSPPGTGGGEQYF. For the CDR3, the DNA is TGCGCCAGCAGCCCTCCGGGGACAGGGGGCGGCGAGCAGTACTTC. The chain employs TRBV4-1 and TRBJ2-7, with 12 bases that match TRBD1. Germline V CDR1 and CDR2: MGHRA, YSYEKL. The CDR3 length is 15 residues. Losses at the gene ends were 4 bases for V and 6 bases for J; bases not matched to a gene: 7.

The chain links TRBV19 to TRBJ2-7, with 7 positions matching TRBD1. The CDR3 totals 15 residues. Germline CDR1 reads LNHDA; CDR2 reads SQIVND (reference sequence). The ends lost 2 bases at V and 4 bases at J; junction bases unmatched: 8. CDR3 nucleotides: TGTGCCAGTAGTATATTCGCAGGGGGTATGTACGAGCAGTACTTC. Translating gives CASSIFAGGMYEQYF.

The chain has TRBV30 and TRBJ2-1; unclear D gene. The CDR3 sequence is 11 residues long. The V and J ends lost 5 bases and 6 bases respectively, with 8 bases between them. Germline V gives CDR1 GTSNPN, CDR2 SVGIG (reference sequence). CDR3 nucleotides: TGTGCCTGGGGGCCCAGCAATGAGCAGTTCTTC. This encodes CAWGPSNEQFF.

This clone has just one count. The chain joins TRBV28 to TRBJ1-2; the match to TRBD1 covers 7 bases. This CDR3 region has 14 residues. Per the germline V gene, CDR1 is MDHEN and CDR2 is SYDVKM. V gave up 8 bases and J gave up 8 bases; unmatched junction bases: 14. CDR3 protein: CASRSTGRSRGYTF. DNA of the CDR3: TGTGCCAGCCGTTCGACAGGGCGGAGTAGAGGCTACACCTTC.

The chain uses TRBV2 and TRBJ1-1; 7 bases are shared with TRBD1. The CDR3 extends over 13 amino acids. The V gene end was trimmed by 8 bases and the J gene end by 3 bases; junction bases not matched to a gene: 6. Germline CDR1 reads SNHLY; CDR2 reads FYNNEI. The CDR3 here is CASGRGLDTEAFF. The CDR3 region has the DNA TGTGCCAGCGGTAGGGGGCTTGACACTGAAGCTTTCTTT.

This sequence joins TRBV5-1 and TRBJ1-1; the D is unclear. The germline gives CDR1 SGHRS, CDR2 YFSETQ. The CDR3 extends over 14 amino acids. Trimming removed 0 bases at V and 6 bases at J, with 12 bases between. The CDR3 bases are TGCGCCAGCAGCTTGGCCCGACAAACGTCTGAAGCTTTCTTT. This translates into CASSLARQTSEAFF.

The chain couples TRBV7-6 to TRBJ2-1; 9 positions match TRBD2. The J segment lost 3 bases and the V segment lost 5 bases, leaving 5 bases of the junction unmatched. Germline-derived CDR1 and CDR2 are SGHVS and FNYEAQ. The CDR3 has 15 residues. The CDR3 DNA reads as TGTGCCAGCAGCCCAGCGGGGGGACGCTACAATGAGCAGTTCTTC. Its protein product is CASSPAGGRYNEQFF.

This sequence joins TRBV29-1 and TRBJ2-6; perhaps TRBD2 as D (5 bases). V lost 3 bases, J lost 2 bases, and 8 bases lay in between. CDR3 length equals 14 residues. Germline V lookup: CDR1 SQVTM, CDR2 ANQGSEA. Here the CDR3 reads CSVDEGTGANVLTF. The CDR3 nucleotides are TGCAGCGTTGACGAGGGAACTGGGGCCAACGTCCTGACTTTC.

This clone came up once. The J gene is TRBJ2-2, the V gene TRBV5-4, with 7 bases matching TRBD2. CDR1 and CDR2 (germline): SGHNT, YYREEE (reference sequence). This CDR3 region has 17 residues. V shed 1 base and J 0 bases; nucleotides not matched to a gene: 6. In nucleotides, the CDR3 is TGTGCCAGCAGCTTGCCCGCTGGGGGGGCGAACACCGGGGAGCTGTTTTTT. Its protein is CASSLPAGGANTGELFF.

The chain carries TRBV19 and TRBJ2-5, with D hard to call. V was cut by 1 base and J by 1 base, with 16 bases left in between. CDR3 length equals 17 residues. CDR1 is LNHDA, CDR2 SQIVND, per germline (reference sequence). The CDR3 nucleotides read TGTGCCAGTAGTATAGGAGGAACCGGCTCATTCCAAGAGACCCAGTACTTC. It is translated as CASSIGGTGSFQETQYF.

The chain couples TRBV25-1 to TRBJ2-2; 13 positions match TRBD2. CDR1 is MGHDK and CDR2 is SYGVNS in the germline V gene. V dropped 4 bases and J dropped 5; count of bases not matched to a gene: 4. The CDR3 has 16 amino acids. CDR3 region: CASSALTSGRTGELFF. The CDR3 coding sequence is TGTGCCAGCAGTGCTCTGACTAGCGGGAGGACCGGGGAGCTGTTTTTT.

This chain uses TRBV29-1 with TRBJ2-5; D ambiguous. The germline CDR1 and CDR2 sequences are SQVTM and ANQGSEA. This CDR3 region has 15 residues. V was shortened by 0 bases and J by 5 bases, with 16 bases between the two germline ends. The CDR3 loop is CSVEDRTHVRETQYF. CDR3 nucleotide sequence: TGCAGCGTTGAAGATCGAACCCACGTGCGTGAGACCCAGTACTTC.

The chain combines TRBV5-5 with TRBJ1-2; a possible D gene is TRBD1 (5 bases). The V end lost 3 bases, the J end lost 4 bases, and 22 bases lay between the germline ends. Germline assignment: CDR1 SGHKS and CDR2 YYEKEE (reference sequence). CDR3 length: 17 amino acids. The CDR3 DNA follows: TGTGCCAGCAGCTCCCGTTTCCCCTTCCAGGGCTTCTATGGCTACACCTTC. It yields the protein CASSSRFPFQGFYGYTF.

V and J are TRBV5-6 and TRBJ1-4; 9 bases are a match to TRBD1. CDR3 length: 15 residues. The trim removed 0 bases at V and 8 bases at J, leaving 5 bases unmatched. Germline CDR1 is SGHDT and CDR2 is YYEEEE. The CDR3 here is CASSLGGTGNEKLFF. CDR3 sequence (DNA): TGTGCCAGCAGCTTGGGTGGGACAGGGAACGAAAAACTGTTTTTT. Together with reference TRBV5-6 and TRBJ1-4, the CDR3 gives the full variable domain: DAGVTQSPTHLIKTRGQQVTLRCSPKSGHDTVSWYQQALGQGPQFIFQYYEEEERQRGNFPDRFSGHQFPNYSSELNVNALLLGDSALYLCASSLGGTGNEKLFFGSGTQLSVL.

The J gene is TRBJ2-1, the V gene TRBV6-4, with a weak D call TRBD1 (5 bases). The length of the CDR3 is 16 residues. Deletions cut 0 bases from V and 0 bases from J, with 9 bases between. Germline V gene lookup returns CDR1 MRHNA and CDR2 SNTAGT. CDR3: CASSDSKGNSYNEQFF. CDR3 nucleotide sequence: TGTGCCAGCAGTGACTCGAAGGGGAACTCCTACAATGAGCAGTTCTTC.

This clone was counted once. CDR3 in DNA: TGTGCCAGCAGTTACTCGACTGGAAACACTGAAGCTTTCTTT. As protein: CASSYSTGNTEAFF. J is TRBJ1-1 and V is TRBV6-2 or TRBV6-3; unclear D gene. CDR1 and CDR2 from the germline V gene are MNHEY and SVGEGT. V was clipped by 0 bases and J by 2 bases, with 7 bases between them. The CDR3 extends over 14 amino acids.

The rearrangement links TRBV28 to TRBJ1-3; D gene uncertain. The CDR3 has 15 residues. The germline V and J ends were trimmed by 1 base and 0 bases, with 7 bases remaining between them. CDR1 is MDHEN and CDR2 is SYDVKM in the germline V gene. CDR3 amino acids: CASSLLRVSGNTIYF. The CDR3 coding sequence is TGTGCCAGCAGTTTATTGAGAGTCTCTGGAAACACCATATATTTT. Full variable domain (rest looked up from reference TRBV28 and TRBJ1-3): DVKVTQSSRYLVKRTGEKVFLECVQDMDHENMFWYRQDPGLGLRLIYFSYDVKMKEKGDIPEGYSVSREKKERFSLILESASTNQTSMYLCASSLLRVSGNTIYFGEGSWLTVV.

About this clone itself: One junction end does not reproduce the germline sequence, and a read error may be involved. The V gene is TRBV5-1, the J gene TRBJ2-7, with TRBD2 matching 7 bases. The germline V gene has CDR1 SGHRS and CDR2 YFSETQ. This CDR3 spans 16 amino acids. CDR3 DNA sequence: TGCGCCCGCAGCTTGGGGGGGGGACCGTCCTCCTACGAGCAGTACTTC. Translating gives CARSLGGGPSSYEQYF.

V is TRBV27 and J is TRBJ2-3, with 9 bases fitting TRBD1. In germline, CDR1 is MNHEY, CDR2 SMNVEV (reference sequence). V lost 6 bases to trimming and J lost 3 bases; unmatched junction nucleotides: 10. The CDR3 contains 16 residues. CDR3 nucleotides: TGTGCCAGCAGGCGCCGGGACAGGGAATGTACAGATACGCAGTATTTT. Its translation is CASRRRDRECTDTQYF.

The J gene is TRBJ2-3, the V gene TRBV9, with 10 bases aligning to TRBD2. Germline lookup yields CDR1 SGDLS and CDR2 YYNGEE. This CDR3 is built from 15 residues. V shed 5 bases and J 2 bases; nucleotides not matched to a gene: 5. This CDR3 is CASRPSGGATDTQYF. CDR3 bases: TGTGCCAGCAGACCAAGCGGGGGGGCCACAGATACGCAGTATTTT. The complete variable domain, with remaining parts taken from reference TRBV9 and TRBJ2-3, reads DSGVTQTPKHLITATGQRVTLRCSPRSGDLSVYWYQQSLDQGLQFLIQYYNGEERAKGNILERFSAQQFPDLHSELNLSSLELGDSALYFCASRPSGGATDTQYFGPGTRLTVL.

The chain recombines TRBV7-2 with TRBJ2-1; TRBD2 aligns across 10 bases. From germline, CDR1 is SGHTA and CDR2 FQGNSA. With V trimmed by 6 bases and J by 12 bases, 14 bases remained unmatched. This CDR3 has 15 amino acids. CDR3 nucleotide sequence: TGTGCCAGCAGACCCAGTGAGCGGGAGGGCCCGCGGCAGTTCTTC. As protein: CASRPSEREGPRQFF.